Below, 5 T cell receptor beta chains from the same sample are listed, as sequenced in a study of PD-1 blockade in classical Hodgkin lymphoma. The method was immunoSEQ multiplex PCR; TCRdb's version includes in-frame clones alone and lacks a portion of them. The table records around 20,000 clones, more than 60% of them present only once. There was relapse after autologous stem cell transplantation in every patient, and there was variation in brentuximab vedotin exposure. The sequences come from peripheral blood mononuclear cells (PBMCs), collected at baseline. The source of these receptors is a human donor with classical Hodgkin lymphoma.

The CDR3 sequence: CASSQDPERAQYF. The CDR3 DNA follows: TGTGCCAGCAGTCAGGACCCGGAGAGGGCCCAGTACTTC. The rearrangement uses TRBV25-1 and TRBJ2-5; D may be TRBD2 (5 bases). The germline V gene has CDR1 MGHDK and CDR2 SYGVNS. This CDR3 spans 13 amino acids. The ends were cut back, 5 bases at V and 9 bases at J, with 16 bases in the middle.

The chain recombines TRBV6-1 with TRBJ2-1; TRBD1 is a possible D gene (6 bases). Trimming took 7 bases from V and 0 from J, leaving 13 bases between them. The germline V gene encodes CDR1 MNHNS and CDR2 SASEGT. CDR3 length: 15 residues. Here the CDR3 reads CASKVGGTSYNEQFF. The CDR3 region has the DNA TGTGCCAGCAAGGTAGGGGGAACCTCCTACAATGAGCAGTTCTTC.

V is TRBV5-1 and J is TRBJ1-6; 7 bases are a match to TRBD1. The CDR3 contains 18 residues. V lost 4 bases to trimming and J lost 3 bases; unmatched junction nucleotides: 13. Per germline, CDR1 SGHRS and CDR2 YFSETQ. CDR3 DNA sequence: TGCGCCAGCAGCCCGGCCCCAACAGGGGAAGGCTATAATTCACCCCTCCACTTT. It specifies CASSPAPTGEGYNSPLHF.

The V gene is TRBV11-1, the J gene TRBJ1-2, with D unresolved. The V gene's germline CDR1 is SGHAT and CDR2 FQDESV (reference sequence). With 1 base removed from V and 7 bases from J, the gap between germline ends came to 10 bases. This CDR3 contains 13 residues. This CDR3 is CASSLGPRSGYTF. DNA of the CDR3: TGTGCCAGCAGCTTAGGCCCCAGGAGTGGCTACACCTTC. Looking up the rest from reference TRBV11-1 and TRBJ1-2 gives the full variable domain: EAEVAQSPRYKITEKSQAVAFWCDPISGHATLYWYRQILGQGPELLVQFQDESVVDDSQLPKDRFSAERLKGVDSTLKIQPAELGDSAMYLCASSLGPRSGYTFGSGTRLTVV.

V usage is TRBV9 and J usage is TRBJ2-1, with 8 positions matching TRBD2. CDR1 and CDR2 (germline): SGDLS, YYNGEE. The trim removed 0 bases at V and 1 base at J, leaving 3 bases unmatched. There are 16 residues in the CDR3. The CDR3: CASSVVSGRSYNEQFF. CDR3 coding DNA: TGTGCCAGCAGCGTAGTCAGCGGGAGATCCTACAATGAGCAGTTCTTC.